This section outlines one TCR beta chain sequence together with its context. Its specificity is unknown. These data are taken from a study of OX40 agonist ivuxolimab in advanced cancers. Study as a whole: Patients were dosed with the agonistic anti-OX40 (CD134) antibody ivuxolimab.

This CDR3 spans 14 amino acids. V was cut by 0 bases and J by 4 bases, with 6 bases left in between. Germline V gene sequence: CDR1 LGHNA, CDR2 YNFKEQ. Study-wide points: Mean expanded clone counts were higher in CD8+ than CD4+ T cells. Clonal expansion was seen in CD4+ and CD8+ blood T cells by week 6 at 0.1 to 3.0 mg/kg. The specificity for antigen of the expanded peripheral T cells was not determined.

Profiling relied on immunoSEQ multiplex PCR, and the TCRdb table lists in-frame clones only, not all of them. The profile shows 9,500 to 10,000 clones, 70% to 90% of them singletons. The TCR comes from an adult with an advanced solid tumor such as melanoma, head and neck, liver or kidney cancer. The chain carries TRBV4-2 and TRBJ1-4; D is unclear. Here the sequenced sample was CD4+ or CD8+ T cells sorted from blood, taken in a trial of the OX40 agonist ivuxolimab. The chain's CDR3 is CASSQEAGNEKLFF. The DNA for the CDR3 is TGTGCCAGCAGCCAAGAGGCTGGTAATGAAAAACTGTTTTTT.